The table lists the clone carrying this TCR beta chain with a few counts. V dropped 0 bases and J dropped 3; count of bases not matched to a gene: 8. The CDR3 is 19 amino acids. The germline V gene encodes CDR1 LGHNA and CDR2 YSLEER. Clones were sequenced by immunoSEQ multiplex PCR, and TCRdb holds only the in-frame ones, with some missing. The sample holds roughly 65,000 clones; under 95% are singletons and the top ten take around 3%. These data belong to a study of T cells after somatic rescue of genetic block. Sequencing was performed on peripheral blood mononuclear cells (PBMCs). The chain joins TRBV4-3 to TRBJ2-1, with TRBD2 identical over 13 bases. The source of this sequence is a man in his forties. For the CDR3, the DNA is TGCGCCAGCAGCCAAGATATTGGGGGACTAGCGGGGCTCTACAATGAGCAGTTCTTC. Residues: CASSQDIGGLAGLYNEQFF.